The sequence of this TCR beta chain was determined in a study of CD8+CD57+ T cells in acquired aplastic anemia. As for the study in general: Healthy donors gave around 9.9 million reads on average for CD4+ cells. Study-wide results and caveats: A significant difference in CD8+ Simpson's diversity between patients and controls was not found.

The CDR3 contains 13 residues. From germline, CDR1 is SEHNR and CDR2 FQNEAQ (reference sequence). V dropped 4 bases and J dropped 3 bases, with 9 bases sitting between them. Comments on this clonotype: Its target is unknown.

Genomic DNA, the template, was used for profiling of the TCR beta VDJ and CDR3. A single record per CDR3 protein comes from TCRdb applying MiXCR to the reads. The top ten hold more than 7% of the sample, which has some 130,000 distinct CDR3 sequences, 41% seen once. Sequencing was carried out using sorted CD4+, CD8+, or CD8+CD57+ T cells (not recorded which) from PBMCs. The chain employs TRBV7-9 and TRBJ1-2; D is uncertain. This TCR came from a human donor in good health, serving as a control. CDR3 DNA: TGTGCCAGCAGCTCATATGTGGACTATGGCTACACCTTC. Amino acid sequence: CASSSYVDYGYTF.